This is a list of T cell receptor beta chains from one sample in a study of cytomegalovirus exposure and HLA in healthy donors. The protocol was immunoSEQ multiplex PCR, while the TCRdb copy is restricted to in-frame clones and leaves out a portion. The sample shows around 130,000 clones, 70% to 80% of them seen only once. Sample: PBMCs. These receptors all come from a woman between 50 and 59 years old in good health and CMV-seronegative. Both conserved end residues are part of each CDR3. D genes are given only for firm matches. Some rows have no size entry. The others give once, few or many, or a class for an expanded clone.

TRBJ2-6	few	NA	TRBV27	CASSFRRTGANVLTF	TGTGCCAGCAGTTTTCGTAGAACTGGGGCCAACGTCCTGACTTTC
TRBJ2-1	NA	TRBD2	TRBV11-3	CASSSPRTSGRGSYNEQFF	TGTGCCAGCAGCTCACCAAGGACTAGCGGGAGGGGGTCCTACAATGAGCAGTTCTTC
TRBJ1-1	NA	NA	TRBV5-5	CASSLSGTLKTEAFF	TGTGCCAGCAGCTTGTCAGGGACTTTGAAGACTGAAGCTTTCTTT
TRBJ2-2	few	TRBD2	TRBV6-1	CASSELASGTGELFF	TGTGCCAGCAGTGAATTGGCTAGCGGGACCGGGGAGCTGTTTTTT
TRBJ1-1	NA	NA	TRBV7-9	CASSLRGDTNTEAFF	TGTGCCAGCAGCTTACGAGGGGACACGAACACTGAAGCTTTCTTT
TRBJ1-1	NA	TRBD1	TRBV7-8	CASSPTGKMAEAFF	TGTGCCAGCAGCCCGACAGGGAAGATGGCTGAAGCTTTCTTT
TRBJ1-4	NA	NA	TRBV6-5	CASSRSASTNQKLFF	TGTGCCAGCAGCAGATCCGCCTCCACTAATCAAAAACTGTTTTTT
TRBJ2-1	once	NA	TRBV6-5	CASSSLQGGSYNEQFF	TGTGCCAGCAGTTCCCTGCAGGGAGGCTCCTACAATGAGCAGTTCTTC
TRBJ2-2	NA	NA	TRBV6-5	CASSYSLGEVEWLFF	TGTGCCAGCAGTTACAGCCTAGGCGAGGTCGAGTGGCTGTTTTTT
TRBJ1-5	NA	NA	TRBV5-5	CASSLSTAGHPPQHF	TGTGCCAGCAGCTTGTCAACGGCAGGCCACCCGCCCCAGCATTTT
TRBJ1-2	NA	NA	TRBV6-1	CASTGSRNGYTF	TGTGCCAGCACAGGGTCGAGAAATGGCTACACCTTC
TRBJ2-4	NA	NA	TRBV11-2	CASSPLWPGDIQYF	TGTGCCAGCAGCCCCCTATGGCCGGGAGACATTCAGTACTTC
TRBJ2-7	NA	TRBD1	TRBV9	CASSGGTGDDEQYF	TGTGCCAGCAGCGGCGGGACAGGGGACGACGAGCAGTACTTC
TRBJ1-2	NA	NA	TRBV4-3	CASSPSHPPYGYTF	TGCGCCAGCAGCCCAAGCCACCCTCCCTATGGCTACACCTTC
TRBJ1-1	NA	TRBD1	TRBV15	CATKYGTGVFGAFF	TGTGCCACCAAGTACGGGACAGGGGTATTCGGAGCTTTCTTT
TRBJ2-5	NA	NA	TRBV10-3	CAISVHGPNQETQYF	TGTGCCATCAGTGTCCACGGTCCTAACCAAGAGACCCAGTACTTC
TRBJ1-5	NA	NA	TRBV6-1	CASSVDSNNQPQHF	TGTGCCAGCAGTGTAGACAGCAACAATCAGCCCCAGCATTTT
TRBJ2-5	NA	NA	TRBV6-5	CASSLTDGGVQTQYF	TGTGCCAGCAGTCTCACGGACGGAGGGGTTCAGACCCAGTACTTC
TRBJ2-3	NA	NA	TRBV2	CATPSQAGASTDTQYF	TGTGCCACCCCATCCCAAGCGGGCGCTAGCACAGATACGCAGTATTTT
TRBJ1-1	NA	NA	TRBV20-1	CSASGQLEAFF	TGCAGTGCTAGCGGACAGCTTGAAGCTTTCTTT
TRBJ2-1	NA	TRBD2	TRBV9	CASSPRSGRGHEQFF	TGTGCCAGCAGCCCCCGTAGCGGGAGAGGACATGAGCAGTTCTTC
TRBJ2-1	NA	NA	TRBV6-6	CASSPPAGEQFF	TGTGCCAGCAGCCCCCCCGCGGGTGAGCAGTTCTTC
TRBJ1-2	NA	TRBD1	TRBV30	CAFFQRTGGLYGYTF	TGTGCCTTTTTCCAGAGGACAGGGGGCTTGTATGGCTACACCTTC
TRBJ2-5	NA	NA	TRBV7-6	CASSPENRDQETQYF	TGTGCCAGCAGCCCCGAGAACAGGGATCAAGAGACCCAGTACTTC
TRBJ1-1	NA	NA	TRBV14	CASSHGTPNTEAFF	TGTGCCAGCAGCCACGGGACTCCGAACACTGAAGCTTTCTTT
TRBJ1-1	NA	NA	TRBV27	CASSFRQDNTEAFF	TGTGCCAGCAGTTTCCGACAGGACAACACTGAAGCTTTCTTT
TRBJ2-3	NA	TRBD2	TRBV19	CASRPTSGRTTSTDTQYF	TGTGCCAGTAGGCCTACTAGCGGGAGGACTACTAGCACAGATACGCAGTATTTT
TRBJ2-1	NA	NA	TRBV2	CASSFATGSEQFF	TGTGCCAGCAGTTTCGCTACAGGGAGTGAGCAGTTCTTC